These T cell receptor beta chains were read from a single sample in a study of blood T cell repertoires in COVID-19. Generated by immunoSEQ multiplex PCR, the TCRdb table keeps only in-frame clones and is missing some. The sample contains roughly 63,000 clones, almost 90% of which appear only once. The sample consisted of peripheral blood. Receptor source: a woman between 45 and 65 years old with active or convalescent COVID-19. The CDR3 runs from the conserved cysteine through the conserved F or W. The order of the fields is J gene, clone size, V gene, D gene, CDR3 protein, CDR3 DNA. D genes are given only for firm matches. A clone size is listed for some rows: how often the clone was seen (once, few, many), or a class if it is expanded.

j_gene: TRBJ1-1
abundance: few
v_gene: TRBV19
d_gene: NA
CDR3aa: CASSPLQGIWTEAFF
CDR3nt: TGTGCCAGTAGTCCCCTACAGGGTATTTGGACTGAAGCTTTCTTT

j_gene: TRBJ1-6
abundance: once
v_gene: TRBV19
d_gene: NA
CDR3aa: CASSSTGGNSPLHF
CDR3nt: TGTGCCAGTAGTTCGACAGGTGGCAATTCACCCCTCCACTTT

j_gene: TRBJ1-1
abundance: NA
v_gene: TRBV7-6
d_gene: NA
CDR3aa: CASSLSARGLIF
CDR3nt: TGTGCCAGCAGCTTAAGCGCGAGAGGGCTGATCTTT

j_gene: TRBJ1-1
abundance: NA
v_gene: TRBV27
d_gene: NA
CDR3aa: CASSLLPSTGPNTEAFF
CDR3nt: TGTGCCAGCAGTTTATTGCCCTCGACAGGTCCCAACACTGAAGCTTTCTTT

j_gene: TRBJ1-2
abundance: NA
v_gene: TRBV27
d_gene: NA
CDR3aa: CASSRDGRGGYTF
CDR3nt: TGTGCCAGCAGCAGGGATGGGCGGGGTGGCTACACCTTC

j_gene: TRBJ1-1
abundance: once
v_gene: TRBV5-8
d_gene: NA
CDR3aa: CASSLRTPVMNTEAFF
CDR3nt: TGTGCCAGCAGCTTGCGGACACCGGTAATGAACACTGAAGCTTTCTTT

j_gene: TRBJ1-5
abundance: NA
v_gene: TRBV27
d_gene: TRBD1
CDR3aa: CASSLIGGNQPQHF
CDR3nt: TGTGCCAGCAGTTTAATAGGGGGCAACCAGCCCCAGCATTTT

j_gene: TRBJ2-1
abundance: NA
v_gene: TRBV19
d_gene: TRBD2
CDR3aa: CASSTLAGGTYEQFF
CDR3nt: TGTGCCAGTAGTACCCTAGCGGGAGGCACGTATGAGCAGTTCTTC

j_gene: TRBJ2-6
abundance: NA
v_gene: TRBV4-2
d_gene: TRBD1
CDR3aa: CASSQGQGASGANVLTF
CDR3nt: TGTGCCAGCAGCCAAGGGCAGGGGGCGTCTGGGGCCAACGTCCTGACTTTC

j_gene: TRBJ2-2
abundance: NA
v_gene: TRBV6-1
d_gene: TRBD2
CDR3aa: CASSGLAETNTGELFF
CDR3nt: TGTGCCAGCAGTGGACTAGCGGAGACGAACACCGGGGAGCTGTTTTTT

j_gene: TRBJ2-3
abundance: NA
v_gene: TRBV21-1
d_gene: NA
CDR3aa: CASSKEAPGGWTDTQYF
CDR3nt: TGTGCCAGCAGCAAAGAGGCCCCGGGAGGGTGGACAGATACGCAGTATTTT

j_gene: TRBJ2-7
abundance: NA
v_gene: TRBV9
d_gene: NA
CDR3aa: CASSPDSSSYEQYF
CDR3nt: TGTGCCAGCAGCCCGGACTCAAGCTCCTACGAGCAGTACTTC

j_gene: TRBJ1-2
abundance: NA
v_gene: TRBV18
d_gene: TRBD1
CDR3aa: CASSPSGQGKGYTF
CDR3nt: TGTGCCAGCTCACCGTCCGGACAGGGGAAGGGCTACACCTTC

j_gene: TRBJ2-2
abundance: NA
v_gene: TRBV5-4
d_gene: NA
CDR3aa: CASSTGFTGELFF
CDR3nt: TGTGCCAGCTCAACGGGATTTACCGGGGAGCTGTTTTTT

j_gene: TRBJ2-1
abundance: once
v_gene: TRBV5-1
d_gene: TRBD2
CDR3aa: CASSPWRSSGDNEQFF
CDR3nt: TGCGCCAGCAGCCCGTGGCGTTCTAGCGGGGACAATGAGCAGTTCTTC

j_gene: TRBJ2-3
abundance: NA
v_gene: TRBV5-1
d_gene: NA
CDR3aa: CASSFEATQYF
CDR3nt: TGCGCCAGCAGCTTTGAAGCTACGCAGTATTTT

j_gene: TRBJ2-1
abundance: NA
v_gene: TRBV27
d_gene: NA
CDR3aa: CASSSYIGSYNEQFF
CDR3nt: TGTGCCAGCAGTTCCTATATCGGCTCCTACAATGAGCAGTTCTTC

j_gene: TRBJ1-4
abundance: NA
v_gene: TRBV29-1
d_gene: TRBD1
CDR3aa: CSVTRQGDEKLFF
CDR3nt: TGCAGCGTCACGCGGCAGGGGGACGAAAAACTGTTTTTT

j_gene: TRBJ2-5
abundance: few
v_gene: TRBV5-1
d_gene: TRBD1
CDR3aa: CASSSGGDRVQTQYF
CDR3nt: TGCGCCAGCAGCTCCGGAGGGGACAGGGTACAGACCCAGTACTTC

j_gene: TRBJ1-1
abundance: NA
v_gene: TRBV7-8
d_gene: TRBD1
CDR3aa: CASTKGRTGHTEAFF
CDR3nt: TGTGCCAGCACCAAGGGAAGGACAGGGCACACTGAAGCTTTCTTT

j_gene: TRBJ2-5
abundance: NA
v_gene: TRBV9
d_gene: NA
CDR3aa: CASSPRTGLGPQETQYF
CDR3nt: TGTGCCAGCAGCCCTCGAACAGGATTAGGGCCCCAAGAGACCCAGTACTTC

j_gene: TRBJ2-1
abundance: NA
v_gene: TRBV7-9
d_gene: TRBD1
CDR3aa: CASSLDRGQGNEQFF
CDR3nt: TGTGCCAGCAGCTTAGACAGGGGGCAAGGTAATGAGCAGTTCTTC

j_gene: TRBJ2-1
abundance: NA
v_gene: TRBV4-1
d_gene: TRBD1
CDR3aa: CASTPSGQARSLNEQFF
CDR3nt: TGCGCCAGCACCCCCAGCGGACAGGCACGATCGTTAAATGAGCAGTTCTTC

j_gene: TRBJ2-7
abundance: NA
v_gene: TRBV5-5
d_gene: TRBD2
CDR3aa: CASRDGLAGAAGEQYF
CDR3nt: TGTGCCAGCAGAGACGGACTAGCGGGAGCGGCGGGCGAGCAGTACTTC

j_gene: TRBJ2-3
abundance: few
v_gene: TRBV30
d_gene: NA
CDR3aa: CAWSVSWGGTDTQYF
CDR3nt: TGTGCCTGGAGTGTATCTTGGGGAGGCACAGATACGCAGTATTTT

j_gene: TRBJ2-7
abundance: NA
v_gene: TRBV9
d_gene: TRBD1
CDR3aa: CASSVGSSTGGLYEQYF
CDR3nt: TGTGCCAGCAGCGTCGGCTCTTCGACAGGGGGCCTCTACGAGCAGTACTTC

j_gene: TRBJ2-7
abundance: NA
v_gene: TRBV18
d_gene: TRBD2
CDR3aa: CASSESSGTYEQYF
CDR3nt: TGTGCCAGCTCAGAGAGCAGCGGGACCTACGAGCAGTACTTC